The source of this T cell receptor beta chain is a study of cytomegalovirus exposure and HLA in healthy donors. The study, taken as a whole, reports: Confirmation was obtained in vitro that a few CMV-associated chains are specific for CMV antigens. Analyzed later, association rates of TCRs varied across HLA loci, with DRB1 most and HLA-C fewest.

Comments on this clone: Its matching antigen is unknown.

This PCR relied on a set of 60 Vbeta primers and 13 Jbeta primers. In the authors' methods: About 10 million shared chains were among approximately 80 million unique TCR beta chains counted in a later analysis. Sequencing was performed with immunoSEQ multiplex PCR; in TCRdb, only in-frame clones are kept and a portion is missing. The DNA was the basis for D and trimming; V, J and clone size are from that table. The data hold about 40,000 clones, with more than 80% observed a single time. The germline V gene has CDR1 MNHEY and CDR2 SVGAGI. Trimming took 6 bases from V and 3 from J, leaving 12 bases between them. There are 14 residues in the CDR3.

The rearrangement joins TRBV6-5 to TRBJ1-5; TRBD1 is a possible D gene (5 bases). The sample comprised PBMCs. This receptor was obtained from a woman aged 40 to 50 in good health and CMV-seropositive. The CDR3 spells CASRQDTYNQPQHF. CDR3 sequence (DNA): TGTGCCAGCAGACAGGACACTTACAATCAGCCCCAGCATTTT.